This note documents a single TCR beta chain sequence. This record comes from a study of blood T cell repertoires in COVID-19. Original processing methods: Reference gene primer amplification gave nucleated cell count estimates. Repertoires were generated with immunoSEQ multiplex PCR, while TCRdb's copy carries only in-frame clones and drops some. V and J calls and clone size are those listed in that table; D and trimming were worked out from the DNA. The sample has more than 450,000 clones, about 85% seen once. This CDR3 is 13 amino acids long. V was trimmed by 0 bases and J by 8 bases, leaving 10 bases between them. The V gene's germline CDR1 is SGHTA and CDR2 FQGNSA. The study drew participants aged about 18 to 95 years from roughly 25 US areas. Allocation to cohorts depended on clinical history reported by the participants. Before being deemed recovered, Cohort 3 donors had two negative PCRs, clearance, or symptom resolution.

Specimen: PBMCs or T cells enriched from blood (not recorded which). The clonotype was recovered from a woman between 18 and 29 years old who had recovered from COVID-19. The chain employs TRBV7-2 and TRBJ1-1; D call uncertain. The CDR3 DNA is TGTGCCAGCAGCTTAGCGGGTGCGGGGGAAGCTTTCTTT. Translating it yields CASSLAGAGEAFF.